This record looks at one T cell receptor beta chain sequence and its context. Its antigen remains unknown. The repertoire was sequenced with immunoSEQ multiplex PCR; TCRdb's copy has only in-frame clones and lacks some. The repertoire includes around 5,500 clones, approximately 61% of them detected once, and approximately 45% sits in the top ten. This entry is derived from a study of CD8 T cell repertoires and HIV-1 epitope variants. For the study at large: T cells were stimulated with Twenty-five Gag and Nef peptides separately. Control wells had CMV/EBV/flu peptides, negative Ebola AY9, or no peptide.

The study's findings and limits: Most of the nine antigen-specific clonotypes appeared cross-reactive to autologous or escape variants.

The TCR was taken from a male donor with HIV. Sequenced input: cultured CD8+ T cells derived from PBMCs.

CDR3 protein: CASSSLLDTQYF. DNA of the CDR3: TGTGCCAGCTCATCATTATTAGATACGCAGTATTTT. The chain employs TRBV18 and TRBJ2-3; no definite D call. This CDR3 has 12 residues. Germline V CDR1 and CDR2: KGHSH, LQKENI. Trimming removed 5 bases at V and 5 bases at J, with 8 bases between.